Listed here are 3 T cell receptor beta chains from one sample, sequenced in a study of CD8+CD57+ T cells in acquired aplastic anemia. Both TCR beta VDJ combination and CDR3 sequence profiling were carried out. Genomic DNA was the template for this profiling. TCRdb reprocessed the reads via MiXCR and lists one record per CDR3 protein. The table includes 200,000 or so distinct CDR3 sequences, around 65% detected once. Sequenced input: sorted CD4+, CD8+, or CD8+CD57+ T cells (not recorded which) from PBMCs. Receptor source: a human donor with severe aplastic anemia or a healthy control (not recorded which).

This clonotype turned up a few times. V and J are TRBV13 and TRBJ2-5; D unclear. Germline loops: CDR1 PRHDT, CDR2 FYEKMQ (reference sequence). The ends were cut back, 6 bases at V and 5 bases at J, with 13 bases in the middle. The CDR3 is 13 residues long. CDR3 DNA: TGTGCCAGCAGTGTTCGAGATCGGGAGACCCAGTACTTC. The encoded protein is CASSVRDRETQYF.

The chain has TRBV10-1 and TRBJ2-7, with D uncertain. CDR3 length: 14 residues. Trimming stripped 5 bases from V and 0 bases from J, with 11 bases between. Germline CDR1 and CDR2: WNHNN and SYGVQD (reference sequence). The CDR3 reads CASSKDSTSYEQYF. The CDR3 bases are TGCGCCAGCAGTAAGGATAGCACCTCCTACGAGCAGTACTTC.

The chain combines TRBV2 with TRBJ2-3; D is unresolved. The germline V and J ends were trimmed by 6 bases and 5 bases, with 12 bases remaining between them. The CDR3 spans 13 residues. Germline CDR1 reads SNHLY; CDR2 reads FYNNEI. The CDR3 loop reads CASSPRWGDTQYF. The CDR3, as DNA: TGTGCCAGCAGCCCTCGCTGGGGAGATACGCAGTATTTT.